The TCR beta chain under discussion was sequenced for a study of a mutant IDH1 vaccine in newly diagnosed glioma. This clone appeared once. The antigen remains unidentified. After removal of 5 bases from V and 5 bases from J, the junction contained 13 bases not matched to a gene. This CDR3 comprises 16 residues. The V gene's germline CDR1 is LNHNV and CDR2 YYDKDF (reference sequence). Clones were sequenced by immunoSEQ multiplex PCR, and TCRdb holds only the in-frame ones, with some missing. Of some 80,000 clones detected, more than 80% appear once; the ten largest clones hold roughly 0.81%. Overall study results and limits: The vaccine induced immune responses, and these occurred in more than 80% of patients.

Time point: week 23, last vaccination. The study gave 300 ug of mutant IDH1 20-mer peptide per vaccine dose, with topical imiquimod. Each astrocytoma in the donors was new, WHO grade 3 or 4, IDH1-mutant and ATRX-lost. The sequencing used PBMCs, collected from a glioma patient whose treatment included an IDH1 peptide vaccine. This rearrangement joins TRBV15 to TRBJ2-5, with 8 bases that match TRBD2. The clonotype was recovered from a woman in her 50s with glioma. This chain's CDR3 is CATSGGLSGKSETQYF. CDR3 in DNA: TGTGCCACCAGCGGGGGCCTTAGCGGGAAGTCCGAGACCCAGTACTTC.